These 32 T cell receptor beta chains came from one sample sequenced in a study of blood T cell repertoires in COVID-19. Using immunoSEQ multiplex PCR, the repertoire was profiled, and TCRdb retains in-frame clones only, with some absent. The table records 150,000 to 200,000 clones, roughly 79% of them present only once. The source material was peripheral blood. The receptors were gathered from a human donor with acute or convalescent COVID-19. The donor label of this sample is uncertain.

V gene TRBV21-1 combines with J gene TRBJ2-7; the table gives TRBD2 as D, unverified against the DNA. TRBV21-1 is a pseudogene locus. This CDR3 has 12 residues. CDR3 DNA: TGTGCCAGCGGGAGGCCGACCTACGAGCAGTACTTC. Protein: CASGRPTYEQYF.

The chain employs TRBV30 and TRBJ2-7; TRBD2 agrees at 7 bases. With 2 bases clipped from V and 3 bases from J, the junction kept 4 bases outside the gene matches. The CDR3 totals 13 residues. Germline loops: CDR1 GTSNPN, CDR2 SVGIG (reference sequence). The CDR3 coding sequence is TGTGCCTGGAGTTTCCAGCGGGGCTACGAGCAGTACTTC. Protein sequence: CAWSFQRGYEQYF.

The V and J genes are TRBV2 and TRBJ2-5, with 7 bases aligning to TRBD2. The CDR3 consists of 15 residues. In germline, CDR1 is SNHLY, CDR2 FYNNEI. V dropped 3 bases and J dropped 5; count of bases not matched to a gene: 9. The CDR3 bases are TGTGCCAGCAGTGATAATAGCGGGCGTCGGGAGACCCAGTACTTC. Translated: CASSDNSGRRETQYF.

The J gene is TRBJ2-7, the V gene TRBV28; the D is unclear. The germline V gene has CDR1 MDHEN and CDR2 SYDVKM. V was shortened by 5 bases and J by 0 bases, with 8 bases between the two germline ends. The CDR3 runs 13 residues. The DNA for the CDR3 is TGTGCCAGCAGTGACTTCAGCTCCTACGAGCAGTACTTC. It is translated as CASSDFSSYEQYF. Looking up the rest from reference TRBV28 and TRBJ2-7 gives the full variable domain: DVKVTQSSRYLVKRTGEKVFLECVQDMDHENMFWYRQDPGLGLRLIYFSYDVKMKEKGDIPEGYSVSREKKERFSLILESASTNQTSMYLCASSDFSSYEQYFGPGTRLTVT.

V and J are TRBV28 and TRBJ2-7, with 9 bases lining up with TRBD1. The trim removed 3 bases at V and 4 bases at J, leaving 10 bases unmatched. Germline V lookup: CDR1 MDHEN, CDR2 SYDVKM. The CDR3 sequence is 16 residues long. CDR3 in DNA: TGTGCCAGCAGTTTGGGCTCGGGACAGGGTCTTTACGAGCAGTACTTC. This gives the protein CASSLGSGQGLYEQYF.

V gene TRBV11-2 combines with J gene TRBJ2-7, with D perhaps TRBD1 (6 bases). The CDR3 sequence is 13 residues long. CDR1 is SGHAT and CDR2 is FQNNGV in the germline V gene. Trimming stripped 5 bases from V and 7 bases from J, with 15 bases between. CDR3 bases: TGTGCCAGCAGCCTCGGACAGATGGGGGAGCAGTACTTC. Residues: CASSLGQMGEQYF.

V gene TRBV6-5 combines with J gene TRBJ1-2; 7 bases are shared with TRBD1. V lost 6 bases and J lost 3; bases outside the gene matches: 4. CDR3 size: 13 residues. Germline lookup yields CDR1 MNHEY and CDR2 SVGAGI. The CDR3 DNA reads TGTGCCAGCAGGTCAGGACAGGACTATGGCTACACCTTC. Protein sequence: CASRSGQDYGYTF.

The rearrangement joins TRBV5-1 to TRBJ1-1, with 7 bases identical to TRBD1. The ends lost 4 bases at V and 1 base at J; junction bases unmatched: 7. The germline CDR1 and CDR2 sequences are SGHRS and YFSETQ. The CDR3 sequence is 15 residues long. The CDR3: CASSGPGQKNTEAFF. The CDR3 nucleotides read TGCGCCAGCAGCGGTCCGGGACAGAAGAACACTGAAGCTTTCTTT.

The chain combines TRBV10-3 with TRBJ2-3; 8 positions agree with TRBD1. Germline V gives CDR1 ENHRY, CDR2 SYGVKD. The CDR3 loop spans 14 amino acids. The V and J ends lost 4 bases and 2 bases, in that order; junction bases with no gene match: 2. DNA for the CDR3: TGTGCCATCAGTGGACAGGGGTACACAGATACGCAGTATTTT. Amino acid sequence: CAISGQGYTDTQYF.

The chain recombines TRBV7-2 with TRBJ2-3; TRBD1 matches 10 bases. Germline V gene data show CDR1 as SGHTA and CDR2 as FQGNSA. This CDR3 is 14 amino acids long. After removal of 4 bases from V and 4 bases from J, the junction contained 2 bases not matched to a gene. The CDR3, as DNA: TGTGCCAGCAGCTCGACAGGGGGCTCAGATACGCAGTATTTT. Translating it yields CASSSTGGSDTQYF.

The CDR3 DNA reads TGTGCCAGCAGCCTGGGTGGAGCGGAGTTCTTC. Protein sequence: CASSLGGAEFF. The chain uses TRBV11-2 and TRBJ2-1, with D possibly being TRBD2 (5 bases). Germline V gives CDR1 SGHAT, CDR2 FQNNGV. The V and J ends lost 5 bases and 14 bases respectively, with 13 bases between them. There are 11 residues in the CDR3.

The chain carries TRBV6-5 and TRBJ2-3, with D possibly matching TRBD2 (6 bases). Trimming cost V 0 bases and J 6 bases, with 10 bases left between them. The CDR3 totals 14 residues. Looked up from germline, CDR1 is MNHEY and CDR2 is SVGAGI. CDR3 in amino acids: CASSYSQLADTQYF. For the CDR3, the DNA is TGTGCCAGCAGTTACTCGCAACTAGCTGATACGCAGTATTTT.

V is TRBV6-5 and J is TRBJ2-7, with 11 bases aligning to TRBD1. In germline, CDR1 is MNHEY, CDR2 SVGAGI. The CDR3 contains 15 residues. The ends lost 5 bases at V and 7 bases at J; junction bases unmatched: 10. The CDR3 loop is CASSPPGTGGREQYF. CDR3 sequence (DNA): TGTGCCAGCAGTCCCCCCGGGACAGGGGGGCGTGAGCAGTACTTC.

This rearrangement joins TRBV29-1 to TRBJ2-1; D might be TRBD1 (6 bases). V was pared by 1 base and J by 12 bases, with 13 bases between. The germline V gene encodes CDR1 SQVTM and CDR2 ANQGSEA. This CDR3 comprises 12 residues. CDR3 coding DNA: TGCAGCGTTGAAGGTGACGGACAGCGGCAGTTCTTC. The encoded protein is CSVEGDGQRQFF.

The rearrangement links TRBV10-3 to TRBJ1-3, with 8 bases that match TRBD1. There are 15 residues in the CDR3. Germline CDR1 reads ENHRY; CDR2 reads SYGVKD. V lost 7 bases, J lost 1 base, and 6 bases stayed unmatched. In DNA form, the CDR3 reads TGTGCCATCACCCGAGACAGGGGATCTGGAAACACCATATATTTT. This codes for CAITRDRGSGNTIYF.

V gene TRBV27 combines with J gene TRBJ1-1; weak D call: TRBD1 (5 bases). The V and J ends lost 3 bases and 5 bases respectively, with 13 bases between them. Germline V CDR1 and CDR2: MNHEY, SMNVEV (reference sequence). The CDR3 has 14 residues. CDR3 protein: CASSFARVGTEAFF. The DNA of the CDR3 is TGTGCCAGCAGTTTTGCCAGGGTGGGTACTGAAGCTTTCTTT.

Concerning this clone: Other DNA sequences of this sample code for an identical CDR3. The chain couples TRBV30 to TRBJ1-5; 8 bases are shared with TRBD1. The V gene's germline CDR1 is GTSNPN and CDR2 SVGIG (reference sequence). CDR3 length: 13 amino acids. The V segment lost 0 bases and the J segment 7 bases; nucleotides outside the gene matches: 2. In DNA, the CDR3 is TGTGCCTGGAGTGTACAGGGGGACCAGCCCCAGCATTTT. Translation gives CAWSVQGDQPQHF.

The DNA of the CDR3 is TGTGCCAGTAGTACACTCGGGGTCGCCTCCTACGAGCAGTACTTC. Protein: CASSTLGVASYEQYF. The chain couples TRBV19 to TRBJ2-7, with TRBD2 as a possible D gene (5 bases). There are 15 residues in the CDR3. Deletions cut 4 bases from V and 0 bases from J, with 13 bases between. The germline V gene has CDR1 LNHDA and CDR2 SQIVND (reference sequence).

V is TRBV6-2 or TRBV6-3 and J is TRBJ1-1; D is perhaps TRBD1 (5 bases). The germline gives CDR1 MNHEY, CDR2 SVGEGT. The CDR3 is made up of 15 amino acids. V gave up 2 bases and J gave up 1 base, with 11 bases separating them. The CDR3 DNA follows: TGTGCCAGCAGTTACGGTCGGCAGGGGAACACTGAAGCTTTCTTT. The encoded protein is CASSYGRQGNTEAFF.

The chain links TRBV28 to TRBJ1-4; possible D gene TRBD1, 6 bases. Trimming shortened V by 5 bases and J by 9 bases, and 16 bases separated the two germline ends. Germline-derived CDR1 and CDR2 are MDHEN and SYDVKM. This CDR3 is 14 amino acids long. The CDR3 sequence is CASSLQGTGKKLFF. CDR3 in DNA: TGTGCCAGCAGTCTACAGGGTACGGGAAAAAAACTGTTTTTT.

The chain has TRBV7-2 and TRBJ2-1, with 12 bases lining up with TRBD2. Germline-derived CDR1 and CDR2 are SGHTA and FQGNSA. J was trimmed by 2 bases and V by 4 bases; bases with no gene match: 0. This CDR3 has 15 amino acids. The CDR3 spells CASSSSGRAYNEQFF. Here the CDR3 DNA reads TGTGCCAGCAGCTCTAGCGGGAGGGCCTACAATGAGCAGTTCTTC.

A few counts support this clone. V is TRBV7-6 and J is TRBJ2-3; TRBD2 matches at 7 bases. The germline V gene has CDR1 SGHVS and CDR2 FNYEAQ. This CDR3 spans 14 amino acids. J gave up 4 bases and V 2 bases, and 3 bases lay outside the gene matches. The CDR3 loop is CASSLRGGPDTQYF. CDR3 DNA sequence: TGTGCCAGCAGCTTAAGGGGAGGGCCAGATACGCAGTATTTT.

This clone was found many times. The same CDR3 can be traced to other DNA sequences in this sample. The rearrangement links TRBV19 to TRBJ1-5, with unresolved D. The CDR3 totals 15 residues. Trimming removed 3 bases from V and 2 bases from J, with 11 bases in between. Looked up from germline, CDR1 is LNHDA and CDR2 is SQIVND (reference sequence). DNA for the CDR3: TGTGCCAGTAGTATTGCCGGCAGCGGCAATCAGCCCCAGCATTTT. Translating it yields CASSIAGSGNQPQHF. The variable domain in full, completed from reference TRBV19 and TRBJ1-5, reads DGGITQSPKYLFRKEGQNVTLSCEQNLNHDAMYWYRQDPGQGLRLIYYSQIVNDFQKGDIAEGYSVSREKKESFPLTVTSAQKNPTAFYLCASSIAGSGNQPQHFGDGTRLSIL.

The V call is TRBV28, the J call TRBJ1-6, with D possibly TRBD1 on 5 matching bases. The CDR3 consists of 15 residues. Between the trimmed V and J ends, which lost 1 base and 9 bases, there was a span of 13 bases. CDR1 and CDR2 (germline): MDHEN, SYDVKM. Here the CDR3 reads CASSLYLPGGSPLHF. CDR3 DNA: TGTGCCAGCAGTTTATATCTCCCGGGGGGTTCACCCCTCCACTTT.

The V call is TRBV5-1, the J call TRBJ2-2, with a tentative D call TRBD1 (6 bases). The germline V gene has CDR1 SGHRS and CDR2 YFSETQ. The CDR3 has 14 amino acids. V shed 4 bases and J shed 4 bases, with 11 bases lying between them. In nucleotides, the CDR3 is TGCGCCAGCAGCCGAGAAGGGGGCACCGGGGAGCTGTTTTTT. Translation gives CASSREGGTGELFF.

The chain employs TRBV7-9 and TRBJ2-3, with TRBD1 matching 7 bases. J lost 4 bases, V lost 4 bases, and 8 bases had no gene match. The length of the CDR3 is 15 residues. From germline, CDR1 is SEHNR and CDR2 FQNEAQ (reference sequence). This CDR3 is CASSSDRAGPDTQYF. The CDR3 DNA follows: TGTGCCAGCAGCTCAGACAGGGCGGGCCCAGATACGCAGTATTTT.

This clone has just a few counts. The genes are TRBV5-1 and TRBJ1-2, with D unresolved. The CDR3 totals 14 residues. V was cut by 2 bases and J by 0 bases, with 8 bases left in between. Germline V gene data show CDR1 as SGHRS and CDR2 as YFSETQ. The CDR3 sequence is CASSFLSANYGYTF. Written as DNA, the CDR3 is TGCGCCAGCAGCTTCCTTTCAGCTAACTATGGCTACACCTTC.

The gene calls are TRBV10-3 and TRBJ1-5; 10 bases line up with TRBD1. This CDR3 has 15 amino acids. The V gene end was trimmed by 6 bases and the J gene end by 4 bases; junction bases not matched to a gene: 6. Germline CDR1 reads ENHRY; CDR2 reads SYGVKD. The CDR3 DNA reads as TGTGCCATCAGCCCGGGACAGGGGTATAATCAGCCCCAGCATTTT. Its translation is CAISPGQGYNQPQHF.

The chain combines TRBV28 with TRBJ1-5; D gene ambiguous. The V and J ends lost 6 bases and 4 bases respectively, with 7 bases between them. Germline assignment: CDR1 MDHEN and CDR2 SYDVKM. This CDR3 has 12 amino acids. The CDR3 is CASSPLNQPQHF. As DNA, the CDR3 is TGTGCCAGCAGCCCACTAAATCAGCCCCAGCATTTT.

This chain uses TRBV5-8 with TRBJ2-2, with D maybe TRBD2 (5 bases). The CDR3 sequence is 16 residues long. Germline CDR1 is SGHTS and CDR2 is YDEGEE. The V and J ends lost 4 bases and 4 bases respectively, with 17 bases between them. In nucleotides, the CDR3 is TGTGCCAGCAGCGGACTCCGGATGGTGGCCACCGGGGAGCTGTTTTTT. This codes for CASSGLRMVATGELFF.

The gene calls are TRBV29-1 and TRBJ2-1, with TRBD2 matching over 8 bases. The V gene end was trimmed by 5 bases and the J gene end by 4 bases; junction bases not matched to a gene: 10. This CDR3 has 15 amino acids. Germline loops: CDR1 SQVTM, CDR2 ANQGSEA. The CDR3 region has the DNA TGCAGCGTTCCGGTTAGCGGGATGAGGTACAATGAGCAGTTCTTC. This codes for CSVPVSGMRYNEQFF.

The rearrangement uses TRBV4-2 and TRBJ2-3; the D is unclear. Trimming stripped 1 base from V and 1 base from J, with 12 bases between. This CDR3 is 16 amino acids long. Per germline, CDR1 LGHNA and CDR2 YNFKEQ. CDR3 in amino acids: CASSQAPVAGTDTQYF. Written as DNA, the CDR3 is TGTGCCAGCAGCCAAGCCCCAGTCGCCGGCACAGATACGCAGTATTTT.